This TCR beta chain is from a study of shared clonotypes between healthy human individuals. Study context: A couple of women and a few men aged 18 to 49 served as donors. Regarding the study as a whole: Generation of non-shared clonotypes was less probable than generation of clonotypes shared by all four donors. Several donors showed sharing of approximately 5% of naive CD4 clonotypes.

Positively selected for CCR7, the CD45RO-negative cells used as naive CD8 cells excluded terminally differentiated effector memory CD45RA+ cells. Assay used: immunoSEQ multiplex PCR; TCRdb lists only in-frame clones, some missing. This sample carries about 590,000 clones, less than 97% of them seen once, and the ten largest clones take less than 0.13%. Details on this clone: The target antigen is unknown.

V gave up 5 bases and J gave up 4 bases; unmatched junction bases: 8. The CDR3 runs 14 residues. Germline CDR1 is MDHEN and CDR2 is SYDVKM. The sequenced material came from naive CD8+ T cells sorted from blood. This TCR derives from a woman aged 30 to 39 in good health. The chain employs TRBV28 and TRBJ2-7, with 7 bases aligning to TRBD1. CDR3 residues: CASSTREGAYEQYF. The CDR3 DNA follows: TGTGCCAGCAGTACCCGAGAGGGGGCGTACGAGCAGTACTTC.